The T cell receptor beta chain under discussion was sequenced for a study of regulatory T cells in long-lasting Graves disease. Arm-PCR of CDR3 regions and iRepertoire HTBI primers were the basis on which TCR beta libraries were built. TCRdb independently ran MiXCR on the multiplex PCR reads; one entry per CDR3 protein. The sample lists about 460,000 distinct CDR3 sequences; roughly 22% were seen once. The time point here: persistent/refractory GD, antithyroid drugs over 5 years with positive TRAb. Following extraction of RNA from PBMCs, that RNA was used to make the TCR library. In this cohort, patients came from an endocrinology department located in Xi'an, China. V was clipped by 3 bases and J by 6 bases, with 6 bases between them. Germline V gives CDR1 SGDLS, CDR2 YYNGEE. The CDR3 sequence is 11 residues long.

The receptor was derived from a female donor with Graves disease. The specimen was peripheral blood mononuclear cells (PBMCs), collected when the disease was refractory, from a patient treated with antithyroid drugs. The rearrangement joins TRBV9 to TRBJ1-2, with D uncertain. The CDR3 spells CASSGSDGYTF. CDR3 nucleotide sequence: TGTGCCAGCAGCGGGAGCGATGGCTACACCTTC.